Presented here are 6 T cell receptor beta chains from one specimen sequenced in a study of cytomegalovirus exposure and HLA in healthy donors. PCR used 60 Vbeta primers and 13 Jbeta primers. Clones were read by immunoSEQ multiplex PCR, and TCRdb kept only the in-frame ones, dropping some. Of over 150,000 clones detected, roughly four fifths appear once; the ten largest clones hold over 1.5%. The sequenced sample was PBMCs. These receptors all come from a man aged 50 to 60 in good health and CMV-seronegative.

The CDR3 DNA follows: TGTGCCAGCAGCCCGGCCGGGACATTCAATGAAAAACTGTTTTTT. Translated: CASSPAGTFNEKLFF. J is TRBJ1-4 and V is TRBV9; D possibly corresponds to TRBD1 (6 bases). V was clipped by 4 bases and J by 5 bases, with 15 bases between them. Germline lookup yields CDR1 SGDLS and CDR2 YYNGEE. The CDR3 loop spans 15 amino acids.

This clone was seen once. This chain connects TRBV7-9 to TRBJ1-2, with 9 bases fitting TRBD1. V lost 2 bases to trimming and J lost 4 bases; unmatched junction nucleotides: 17. This CDR3 region has 19 residues. Germline lookup yields CDR1 SEHNR and CDR2 FQNEAQ (reference sequence). This CDR3 is CASSLFSLLTGGEGYGYTF. The CDR3 coding sequence is TGTGCCAGCAGCTTATTCTCACTCCTGACAGGGGGGGAGGGCTATGGCTACACCTTC. The full variable domain, in which reference TRBV7-9 and TRBJ1-2 provide the parts outside the CDR3, is DTGVSQNPRHKITKRGQNVTFRCDPISEHNRLYWYRQTLGQGPEFLTYFQNEAQLEKSRLLSDRFSAERPKGSFSTLEIQRTEQGDSAMYLCASSLFSLLTGGEGYGYTFGSGTRLTVV.

CDR3 bases: TGTGCCTCGCGAGGACTAGCGGTTCACGGGGAGCTGTTTTTT. It yields the protein CASRGLAVHGELFF. The V and J genes are TRBV9 and TRBJ2-2, with TRBD2 identical over 10 bases. The CDR3 length is 14 residues. Trimming took 10 bases from V and 7 from J; bases not matched to a gene: 10. Per germline, CDR1 SGDLS and CDR2 YYNGEE.

The chain has TRBV6-6 and TRBJ2-3; possibly TRBD2 for D (5 bases). Germline CDR1 and CDR2: MNHNY and SVGAGI (reference sequence). The CDR3 is made up of 11 amino acids. V was pared by 5 bases and J by 6 bases, with 6 bases between. The CDR3 spells CASSPGDTQYF. The CDR3 DNA reads TGTGCCAGCAGTCCGGGGGATACGCAGTATTTT.

The chain combines TRBV5-5 with TRBJ2-3; 15 bases are a match to TRBD2. The V gene end was trimmed by 4 bases and the J gene end by 7 bases; junction bases not matched to a gene: 10. This CDR3 contains 17 residues. Germline V gene lookup returns CDR1 SGHKS and CDR2 YYEKEE (reference sequence). CDR3 sequence: CASSPGLAGGPVNTQYF. CDR3 coding DNA: TGTGCCAGCAGCCCCGGACTAGCGGGGGGGCCTGTGAATACGCAGTATTTT.

V and J are TRBV2 and TRBJ2-5; 9 positions match TRBD2. With V trimmed by 7 bases and J by 5 bases, 8 bases remained unmatched. There are 14 residues in the CDR3. CDR1 is SNHLY and CDR2 is FYNNEI in the germline V gene. CDR3 nucleotide sequence: TGTGCCAGCACTACCGGGACTAGCACGGAGACCCAGTACTTC. Translated: CASTTGTSTETQYF. The whole variable domain, remainder taken from reference TRBV2 and TRBJ2-5, is EPEVTQTPSHQVTQMGQEVILRCVPISNHLYFYWYRQILGQKVEFLVSFYNNEISEKSEIFDDQFSVERPDGSNFTLKIRSTKLEDSAMYFCASTTGTSTETQYFGPGTRLLVL.